This T cell receptor (beta chain) was captured by sequencing in a study of chemoradiotherapy in HPV16-positive cancers (dated by TCRdb to 2021 to 2024). Regarding the complete study: Functional T-cell assays on cells from a couple of HPV16-positive patients defined candidate HPV-specific T-cell clones and common TCR motifs. The study asked whether T-cell immunity to the HPV oncoproteins E6 and E7 changes during chemoradiotherapy and whether this immunity affects survival. The candidate HPV-specific TCRs and motifs were then tracked in TCR repertoires from 86 patients with HPV-related cancers. The investigation overall reported the following: The survival association was reported for HPV16-positive patients, and the functional definition of HPV-specific T cells was derived from only a couple of HPV16-positive patients. In HPV16-positive patients, expansion of HPV-responsive T cells during chemoradiotherapy was associated with improved recurrence-free survival. Expansion of candidate HPV-specific clones and E7-related TCR motifs was observed in the tumor microenvironment during treatment, whereas no such expansion was observed for non-HPV-specific T cells.

As encoded in the germline V gene (reference sequence), CDR1 is LNHNV while CDR2 is YYDKDF. The CDR3 spans 15 residues, from the cysteine through the phenylalanine. The sequence is cut down to CDR3 DNA, 45 bases in frame from base 1. The junction shows trimming of 0 bases on V and 8 bases on J, plus 13 bases between the germline ends. To note about this clone: No cognate antigen has been identified for it. Within one base of it there is no much larger clone, and no base qualities were kept.

Library method: the immunoSEQ multiplex PCR assay. What TCRdb holds here is the immuneACCESS table cut down to in-frame rearrangements. Part of the clones is not present; checked against another copy, under half of the missing clones reflect an unresolved V gene, and the others are unexplained. The sample contains roughly 34,000 clones, around three quarters of them found a single time. The ten biggest clones cover 3.5% to 4% of the sample. Repertoires were sampled repeatedly over the course of chemoradiotherapy, so clonal expansion could be followed in the tumor microenvironment. Recombination linked TRBV15 to TRBJ1-4; D gene: possibly TRBD1, on 6 matching bases. Source: blood, taken from a patient who underwent chemoradiotherapy. The receptor comes from a human donor with HPV-associated anogenital cancer. The CDR3 corresponds to CATSRDEGEVEKLFF. The nucleotide sequence reads as follows: TGTGCCACCAGCAGAGATGAGGGGGAGGTAGAAAAACTGTTTTTT.